This T cell receptor beta chain was identified during a study of technical replicates of blood from several donors. The method was immunoSEQ multiplex PCR; TCRdb's version includes in-frame clones alone and lacks a portion of them. The data contain 75,000 to 95,000 clones, over 80% of them singletons. Germline CDR1 is LNHDA and CDR2 is SQIVND (reference sequence). The CDR3 covers 14 residues. V shed 1 base and J 11 bases; nucleotides not matched to a gene: 10. The V call is TRBV19, the J call TRBJ1-1; 7 bases are shared with TRBD1. Sequencing used T cells isolated from PBMCs. This TCR came from a human donor in good health. The CDR3 loop reads CASSIARTGQGAFF. The CDR3 coding sequence is TGTGCCAGTAGTATAGCCCGGACAGGCCAAGGGGCTTTCTTT.